The 23 T cell receptor beta chains below come from one sample, sequenced in a study of identical twins. Each CDR3 protein is one row after TCRdb ran MiXCR on the 5' RACE reads. Among 400,000 to 600,000 distinct CDR3 sequences listed, about a fifth were seen once. These data were also filed under a second study, of yellow fever vaccine responses in identical twins.

Sample: CD4+ T cells sorted from blood. These TCRs come from a young woman in good health.

The chain is built from TRBV28 and TRBJ1-5, with D tentatively TRBD1 (6 bases). CDR1 MDHEN and CDR2 SYDVKM come from the germline V gene. The CDR3 extends over 16 amino acids. The V and J ends lost 10 bases and 1 base respectively, with 20 bases between them. CDR3 region: CAISRRGGWSNQPQHF. In DNA, the CDR3 is TGTGCCATCAGCCGTAGAGGGGGTTGGAGCAATCAGCCCCAGCATTTT.

This clonotype was seen only a few times. This chain joins TRBV27 and TRBJ2-5, with D maybe TRBD1 (7 bases). V was clipped by 4 bases and J by 1 base, with 10 bases between them. CDR1 and CDR2 (germline): MNHEY, SMNVEV (reference sequence). CDR3 length: 14 amino acids. CDR3 protein: CASSYQGGQETQYF. As DNA, the CDR3 is TGTGCCAGCAGTTATCAGGGGGGCCAAGAGACCCAGTACTTC.

The sample holds one count of this clonotype. The V gene is TRBV6-1, the J gene TRBJ1-2; 10 bases line up with TRBD1. Unmatched junction bases numbered 7, after V lost 7 bases and J lost 8 bases. The CDR3 covers 13 residues. Germline V gene sequence: CDR1 MNHNS, CDR2 SASEGT. The CDR3 DNA sequence: TGTGCCAGCAACACCGGGACAGGGGACGGCTACACCTTC. This sequence encodes CASNTGTGDGYTF.

This rearrangement joins TRBV20-1 to TRBJ2-7; D ambiguous. Looked up from germline, CDR1 is DFQATT and CDR2 is SNEGSKA (reference sequence). The length of the CDR3 is 11 residues. V lost 1 base and J 7 bases, leaving 8 bases between the germline ends. DNA of the CDR3: TGCAGTGCTAGAGCTCTGGGAGAGCAGTACTTC. Protein: CSARALGEQYF.

The chain employs TRBV18 and TRBJ2-7, with D perhaps matching TRBD1 (5 bases). The ends were cut back, 8 bases at V and 3 bases at J, with 14 bases in the middle. This CDR3 region has 13 residues. Germline CDR1 reads KGHSH; CDR2 reads LQKENI. In nucleotides, the CDR3 is TGTGCCAGCGCGCTGACAGAATTCTACGAGCAGTACGTC. The encoded protein is CASALTEFYEQYV.

This clonotype was seen only a few times. V is TRBV6-5 and J is TRBJ2-7; tentative D call: TRBD2 (6 bases). V lost 2 bases and J 0 bases, leaving 8 bases between the germline ends. The CDR3 is 14 amino acids. Germline values: CDR1 MNHEY, CDR2 SVGAGI. The CDR3 here is CASSYRDFSYEQYF. In DNA form, the CDR3 reads TGTGCCAGCAGTTACCGGGACTTCTCCTACGAGCAGTACTTC.

The chain is built from TRBV4-1 and TRBJ2-3; D gene ambiguous. CDR1 and CDR2 from the germline V gene are MGHRA and YSYEKL. The CDR3 has 16 residues. V was pared by 0 bases and J by 1 base, with 11 bases between. Written as DNA, the CDR3 is TGCGCCAGCAGCCAAGACCGGTCACCGGGCACAGATACGCAGTATTTT. This translates into CASSQDRSPGTDTQYF.

CDR3 protein: CAISESLRHLNTEAFF. The CDR3 bases are TGTGCCATCAGTGAGTCTTTGCGTCACTTGAACACTGAAGCTTTCTTT. The rearrangement links TRBV10-3 to TRBJ1-1; D not certain. The germline V gene encodes CDR1 ENHRY and CDR2 SYGVKD. Trimming removed 0 bases from V and 0 bases from J, with 11 bases in between. This CDR3 has 16 residues.

J is TRBJ2-1 and V is TRBV18; 9 bases are a match to TRBD1. After removal of 1 base from V and 8 bases from J, the junction contained 3 bases not matched to a gene. This CDR3 region has 14 residues. Germline V gene sequence: CDR1 KGHSH, CDR2 LQKENI. Here the CDR3 DNA reads TGTGCCAGCTCACCACACCGGACAGGGGATGAGCAGTTCTTC. Its protein is CASSPHRTGDEQFF. Drawing the rest from reference TRBV18 and TRBJ2-1, the complete variable domain is NAGVMQNPRHLVRRRGQEARLRCSPMKGHSHVYWYRQLPEEGLKFMVYLQKENIIDESGMPKERFSAEFPKEGPSILRIQQVVRGDSAAYFCASSPHRTGDEQFFGPGTRLTVL.

This sequence joins TRBV11-1 and TRBJ2-3, with TRBD2 matching over 13 bases. V was clipped by 5 bases and J by 4 bases; unmatched bases: 12. There are 18 residues in the CDR3. In germline, CDR1 is SGHAT, CDR2 FQDESV (reference sequence). CDR3 sequence (DNA): TGTGCCAGCAGCCCTCTAATGACTAGCGGGAGGATCCCAGATACGCAGTATTTT. This sequence encodes CASSPLMTSGRIPDTQYF.

The genes are TRBV6-6 and TRBJ1-2, with D unresolved. The CDR3 extends over 13 amino acids. Trimming pared 4 bases from V and 1 base from J, leaving 7 bases between. Germline-derived CDR1 and CDR2 are MNHNY and SVGAGI (reference sequence). For the CDR3, the DNA is TGTGCCAGCAGTTTTGACAATAACTATGGCTACACCTTC. This gives the protein CASSFDNNYGYTF.

The chain links TRBV10-3 to TRBJ1-1; D call uncertain. V dropped 3 bases and J dropped 5 bases, with 10 bases sitting between them. Germline values: CDR1 ENHRY, CDR2 SYGVKD. The CDR3 loop spans 13 amino acids. CDR3 bases: TGTGCCATCAGTGACATCGTGGGGACTGAAGCTTTCTTT. This sequence encodes CAISDIVGTEAFF.

This clonotype has only a few counts. The genes are TRBV12-3 or TRBV12-4 and TRBJ1-6; D perhaps matches TRBD1 (5 bases). The CDR3 runs to 15 residues. V was clipped by 6 bases and J by 12 bases, with 21 bases between them. The CDR3 region has the DNA TGTGCCAGCAGAGCCAATGCGAGGGGCTTAGGACCCCTCCACTTT. Encoded protein: CASRANARGLGPLHF.

There are many counts of this clonotype. The gene calls are TRBV28 and TRBJ2-7, with 7 bases identical to TRBD1. V dropped 6 bases and J dropped 0; count of bases not matched to a gene: 2. Germline V lookup: CDR1 MDHEN, CDR2 SYDVKM. The CDR3 sequence is 13 residues long. The DNA of the CDR3 is TGTGCCAGCAGCCGGGACAGCTCCTACGAGCAGTACGTC. Its protein is CASSRDSSYEQYV.

The chain links TRBV10-3 to TRBJ2-7, with 7 bases matching TRBD1. Germline V CDR1 and CDR2: ENHRY, SYGVKD. The CDR3 has 13 amino acids. Unmatched junction bases numbered 8, after V lost 10 bases and J lost 2 bases. CDR3 coding DNA: TGTGCCACCAGGGACAGTGGAGCCTACGAGCAGTACTTC. It translates to CATRDSGAYEQYF.

The chain couples TRBV20-1 to TRBJ2-1; 11 bases match TRBD2. In germline, CDR1 is DFQATT, CDR2 SNEGSKA (reference sequence). The CDR3 is made up of 16 amino acids. V shed 3 bases, J shed 4 bases, and the junction held 8 bases outside the gene matches. In DNA, the CDR3 is TGCAGTGCTAGGGCCTTAGCGGGAGGGCTTTACAATGAGCAGTTCTTC. Protein sequence: CSARALAGGLYNEQFF.

This clonotype occurred a few times. The chain is built from TRBV20-1 and TRBJ1-6, with D uncertain. Germline lookup yields CDR1 DFQATT and CDR2 SNEGSKA (reference sequence). V lost 1 base and J lost 0, with 10 bases in between. This CDR3 contains 16 residues. The CDR3 loop reads CSARGDVSSYNSPLHF. The CDR3 nucleotides read TGCAGTGCTAGAGGCGACGTCAGCTCCTATAATTCACCCCTCCACTTT.

In this sample, this clonotype turned up a few times. The gene calls are TRBV20-1 and TRBJ2-7; TRBD1 aligns across 9 bases. The length of the CDR3 is 14 residues. Trimming cost V 6 bases and J 6 bases; bases outside gene matches: 12. In germline, CDR1 is DFQATT, CDR2 SNEGSKA (reference sequence). The CDR3 sequence is CSAPGGQGTLEQYF. CDR3 DNA: TGCAGTGCCCCTGGGGGACAGGGAACTCTCGAGCAGTACTTC.

This clonotype was seen only a few times. This chain uses TRBV5-1 with TRBJ2-5, with D hard to call. Trimming took off 2 bases at V and 4 bases at J, with 12 bases between the two ends. This CDR3 is 14 amino acids long. The germline V gene encodes CDR1 SGHRS and CDR2 YFSETQ. DNA for the CDR3: TGCGCCAGCAGCTTAGGATCCTACGGAGAGACCCAGTACTTC. This translates into CASSLGSYGETQYF.

The chain couples TRBV7-2 to TRBJ2-1; maybe TRBD2 (6 bases). Germline CDR1 and CDR2: SGHTA and FQGNSA. The CDR3 spans 15 residues. V was cut by 7 bases and J by 0 bases, with 13 bases left in between. The CDR3 is CASTADGSSYNEQFF. In nucleotides, the CDR3 is TGTGCCAGCACCGCGGACGGGAGCTCCTACAATGAGCAGTTCTTC.

CDR3 residues: CASKRANEKLFF. The CDR3 DNA reads TGTGCCAGTAAAAGGGCTAATGAAAAACTGTTTTTT. The gene calls are TRBV19 and TRBJ1-4; D ambiguous. V was trimmed by 7 bases and J by 3 bases, leaving 6 bases between them. The CDR3 extends over 12 amino acids. Per the germline V gene, CDR1 is LNHDA and CDR2 is SQIVND (reference sequence).

The chain employs TRBV20-1 and TRBJ2-7, with TRBD2 matching over 8 bases. This CDR3 region has 16 residues. Germline-derived CDR1 and CDR2 are DFQATT and SNEGSKA (reference sequence). J gave up 3 bases and V 0 bases, and 10 bases lay outside the gene matches. The CDR3 bases are TGCAGTGCTAGAGATCCCCACCGGGAGGGCCGCTACGAGCAGTACTTC. This codes for CSARDPHREGRYEQYF.

The rearrangement links TRBV11-2 to TRBJ2-1; maybe TRBD2 (6 bases). Per the germline V gene, CDR1 is SGHAT and CDR2 is FQNNGV. Trimming took 1 base from V and 7 from J, leaving 11 bases between them. This CDR3 has 14 amino acids. CDR3 sequence: CASSLVRGKNEQFF. The CDR3 DNA reads as TGTGCCAGCAGCTTAGTGCGGGGTAAAAATGAGCAGTTCTTC.